Listed here is a single T cell receptor (beta chain). This sample is part of a study of blood T cell repertoires in COVID-19. Across the whole study: Collection of acute and convalescent COVID-19 samples took place in the United States, Italy and Spain. PBMCs, B-cell-depleted T cells, or T cells provided the cDNA or gDNA that made up the material.

Original data processing: Quantification of nucleated cells was approximated via reference gene primer amplification. Sequencing used immunoSEQ multiplex PCR; TCRdb keeps in-frame clones, though not all of them. V and J calls and clone size are copied from that table; D and trimming were computed from the DNA. The profile covers about 130,000 clones, with roughly 80% appearing a single time and approximately 5.9% taken by the ten largest. The CDR3 totals 14 residues. The V and J ends lost 4 bases and 1 base respectively, with 8 bases between them. Germline values: CDR1 GTSNPN, CDR2 SVGIG (reference sequence).

The origin of this receptor is an elderly man with COVID-19, enrolled during active disease. Sequences were obtained from peripheral blood. The gene calls are TRBV30 and TRBJ1-6, with D possibly being TRBD1 (5 bases). The CDR3 sequence is CAWTRASYNSPLHF. The CDR3 bases are TGTGCCTGGACCAGGGCTTCCTATAATTCACCCCTCCACTTT.